This T cell receptor (beta chain) was observed in a study of ipilimumab plus nivolumab after autologous stem cell transplantation. In the study overall: Median doses per patient: a few ipilimumab, under ten nivolumab.

Generated by immunoSEQ multiplex PCR, the TCRdb table keeps only in-frame clones and is missing some. The repertoire holds approximately 80,000 clones, with 65% to 85% as singletons. Patients got 3 mg/kg IV nivolumab weeks 1, 4, 7, 10, then biweekly through week 26. The CDR3 runs to 16 residues. Per the germline V gene, CDR1 is MNHNY and CDR2 is SVGAGI (reference sequence). V dropped 3 bases and J dropped 0 bases, with 13 bases sitting between them. The V gene is TRBV6-6, the J gene TRBJ2-3; D not certain. Sequenced here: PBMCs, sampled in a trial of ipilimumab plus nivolumab as post-transplant consolidation. This sequence originates from a male donor with diffuse large B-cell lymphoma. CDR3 in DNA: TGTGCCAGCAGTTATCTAACTCCGACTAGCACAGATACGCAGTATTTT. Amino acids: CASSYLTPTSTDTQYF.